The next 8 T cell receptor beta chains were all read from a single sample in a study of blood T cells in healthy people across ages. Then a second PCR, running roughly 7 to 11 cycles, was carried out with a sample-barcoded 5' primer and a J-beta primer mix. TCRdb processed the 5' RACE reads anew with MiXCR; each CDR3 protein has one entry. The sample shows under 800,000 distinct CDR3 sequences, roughly 43% of them seen only once. Material: blood. Source of these receptors: a woman between 55 and 75 years old in good health.

This chain links TRBV18 with TRBJ2-5; 8 bases agree with TRBD2. Germline V gene lookup returns CDR1 KGHSH and CDR2 LQKENI. The CDR3 spans 15 residues. Losses at the gene ends were 3 bases for V and 11 bases for J; bases not matched to a gene: 14. In DNA form, the CDR3 reads TGTGCCAGCTCACCCCAAGGAGCGGGGGACAATGAGCAGTACTTC. This gives the protein CASSPQGAGDNEQYF. Full variable domain (remainder filled in from reference TRBV18 and TRBJ2-5): NAGVMQNPRHLVRRRGQEARLRCSPMKGHSHVYWYRQLPEEGLKFMVYLQKENIIDESGMPKERFSAEFPKEGPSILRIQQVVRGDSAAYFCASSPQGAGDNEQYFGPGTRLLVL.

This clonotype turned up a few times. This chain joins TRBV20-1 and TRBJ2-5, with 7 bases aligning to TRBD2. Germline trimming cut 1 base from V and 6 bases from J; bases unmatched to any gene: 5. The CDR3 loop spans 13 amino acids. The germline V gene has CDR1 DFQATT and CDR2 SNEGSKA (reference sequence). CDR3 sequence: CSARVGGGQTQYF. As DNA, the CDR3 is TGCAGTGCTAGAGTTGGCGGGGGTCAGACCCAGTACTTC.

CDR3 amino acids: CASSLGTTGEAYEQYF. The CDR3 bases are TGCGCCAGCAGCTTGGGGACAACAGGGGAGGCCTACGAGCAGTACTTC. This sequence joins TRBV5-1 and TRBJ2-4, with D possibly TRBD1 on 7 matching bases. The closer fit of TRBJ2-7 to the DNA end suggests the J call may be wrong. The CDR3 length is 16 residues. Per the germline V gene, CDR1 is SGHRS and CDR2 is YFSETQ.

This clonotype was recorded a few times. The rearrangement uses TRBV10-3 and TRBJ2-5; possible D gene TRBD1, 6 bases. V was trimmed by 0 bases and J by 11 bases, leaving 19 bases between them. The germline V gene encodes CDR1 ENHRY and CDR2 SYGVKD. The CDR3 spans 15 residues. DNA for the CDR3: TGTGCCATCAGTGAGTCCGGGACAAAGCTCAATGAGCAGTACTTC. Protein: CAISESGTKLNEQYF.

The chain combines TRBV24-1 with TRBJ2-1; TRBD2 aligns across 13 bases. The DNA end favors TRBJ2-7, so the J call may be wrong. Germline lookup yields CDR1 KGHDR and CDR2 SFDVKD. The CDR3 totals 19 residues. CDR3 sequence reads: CATSDLGLAGVPSYNEQYF. The CDR3 region has the DNA TGTGCCACCAGTGATTTAGGACTAGCGGGAGTACCCTCCTACAATGAGCAGTACTTC.

This rearrangement joins TRBV20-1 to TRBJ1-4; TRBD1 agrees at 7 bases. Germline CDR1 reads DFQATT; CDR2 reads SNEGSKA (reference sequence). With V trimmed by 3 bases and J by 3 bases, 7 bases remained unmatched. The CDR3 contains 15 residues. The CDR3 coding sequence is TGCAGTGCTAGTACACAGGGGATTGCTAATGAAAAACTGTTTTTT. Amino acids: CSASTQGIANEKLFF.

This clonotype was counted only a few times. The CDR3, as DNA: TGTGCCAGCAGCTTAGCGCAACCCGCGAGACTAGCGGGGGACCAAGAGACCCAGTACTTC. Residues: CASSLAQPARLAGDQETQYF. This chain connects TRBV11-1 to TRBJ2-5, with 12 bases aligning to TRBD2. The CDR3 totals 20 residues. The V and J ends lost 0 bases and 0 bases, in that order; junction bases with no gene match: 11. Germline CDR1 and CDR2: SGHAT and FQDESV (reference sequence).

V is TRBV28 and J is TRBJ2-4; possible D gene TRBD1, 7 bases. Germline loops: CDR1 MDHEN, CDR2 SYDVKM. The CDR3 is made up of 17 amino acids. V was clipped by 6 bases and J by 2 bases, with 20 bases between them. The CDR3 region is CASRGGTVSLTKNIQYF. Written as DNA, the CDR3 is TGTGCCAGCAGAGGGGGGACAGTCTCTCTAACCAAAAACATTCAGTACTTC.